This T cell receptor (beta chain) was captured in a study of CD8+ T cells in alopecia areata. This clone was found a few times. Its matching antigen is unknown. Overall study results and limits: Greater clonality was observed in lesional scalp samples, especially alopecia totalis/universalis, versus normal scalp.

Treatment indicated: oral pan-JAK inhibitor, 5-10 mg twice daily. Lesional scalp punch biopsies and peripheral blood came from alopecia areata patients. CD4+ and CD8+ T cells were sorted from PBMCs stained for CD3, CD4 and CD8. V lost 0 bases to trimming and J lost 1 base, with 7 bases between them. Germline V gene lookup returns CDR1 SGHRS and CDR2 YFSETQ. The CDR3 length is 14 residues. Sequencing used cDNA as its template, made by extracting RNA and reverse transcribing it. Measured with immunoSEQ multiplex PCR; TCRdb has only the in-frame clones, and not every one. The sample carries fewer than 250,000 clones, 35% to 40% recorded once.

The V call is TRBV5-1, the J call TRBJ1-1; D is ambiguous. This receptor was obtained from a human donor with alopecia areata. The material was CD4+ T cells sorted from blood, obtained at week 34, from a patient treated with tofacitinib. The CDR3 region is CASSLAVRNTEAFF. In DNA form, the CDR3 reads TGCGCCAGCAGCTTGGCCGTGCGGAACACTGAAGCTTTCTTT.